This T cell receptor (beta chain) was sequenced for a study of CD8 T cells in ankylosing spondylitis. Study-wide points: As reported, disease-linked clones showed significant enrichment in matched ankylosing spondylitis synovial fluid. What seemed typical of ankylosing spondylitis blood was a TCR beta motif built from under 10 highly homologous variants. Previously reported in reactive arthritis synovial fluid and blood were some of the motif variants. With a CD8+ phenotype, disease-linked clones were relatively rare in peripheral blood.

Quantitative 5'-RACE with molecular barcodes generated TCR beta libraries. Via MiXCR, TCRdb re-called the 5' RACE reads, giving one row per CDR3 protein. Of about 440,000 distinct CDR3 sequences listed, roughly 18% are singletons. This clonotype was observed a handful of times. Its antigen remains unknown. The receptor's source is a male donor with ankylosing spondylitis. Sequenced material: blood, either unsorted or a sorted T cell fraction (not recorded which).

The CDR3 DNA reads as TGTGCCAGTAGTATGAGTGTACTTGCCTACAATGAGCAGTTCTTC. Its translation: CASSMSVLAYNEQFF. The chain has TRBV19 and TRBJ2-1; no firm D call. The CDR3 contains 15 residues. V lost 3 bases and J 2 bases, leaving 11 bases between the germline ends. CDR1 and CDR2 (germline): LNHDA, SQIVND (reference sequence).